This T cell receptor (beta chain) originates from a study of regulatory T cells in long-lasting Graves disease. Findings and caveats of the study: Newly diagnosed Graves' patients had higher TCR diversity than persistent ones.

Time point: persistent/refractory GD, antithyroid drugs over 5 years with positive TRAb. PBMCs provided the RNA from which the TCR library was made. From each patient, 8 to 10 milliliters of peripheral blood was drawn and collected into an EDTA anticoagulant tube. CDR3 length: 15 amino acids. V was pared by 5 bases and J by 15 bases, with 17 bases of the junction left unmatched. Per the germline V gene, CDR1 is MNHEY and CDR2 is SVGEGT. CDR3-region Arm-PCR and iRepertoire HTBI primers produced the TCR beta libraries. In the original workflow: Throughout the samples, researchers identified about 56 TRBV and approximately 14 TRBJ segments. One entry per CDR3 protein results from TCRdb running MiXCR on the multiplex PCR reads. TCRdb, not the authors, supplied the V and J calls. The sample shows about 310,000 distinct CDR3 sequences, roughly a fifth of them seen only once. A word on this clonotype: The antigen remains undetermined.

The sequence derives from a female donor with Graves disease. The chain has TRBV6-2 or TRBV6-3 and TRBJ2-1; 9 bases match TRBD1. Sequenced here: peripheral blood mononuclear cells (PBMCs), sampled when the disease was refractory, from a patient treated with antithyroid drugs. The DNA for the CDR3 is TGTGCCAGCAGTAGAACAACCGGGACAGGGCCTTTTTTGTTCTTC. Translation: CASSRTTGTGPFLFF.